These 17 T cell receptor beta chains were sequenced from one sample in a study of blood T cell repertoires in COVID-19. Repertoires were generated with immunoSEQ multiplex PCR, while TCRdb's copy carries only in-frame clones and drops some. The sample shows 200,000 to 250,000 clones, 80% to 90% of them seen only once. The specimen sequenced was peripheral blood. The receptors here all came from a man under 40 with COVID-19, enrolled during active disease.

This clone showed up just once. The rearrangement uses TRBV30 and TRBJ2-5; D might be TRBD2 (5 bases). The CDR3 is made up of 12 amino acids. V gave up 2 bases and J gave up 5 bases, with 9 bases separating them. From germline, CDR1 is GTSNPN and CDR2 SVGIG (reference sequence). The CDR3 sequence is CAWSFIAETQYF. CDR3 in DNA: TGTGCCTGGAGTTTTATAGCGGAGACCCAGTACTTC.

This sequence joins TRBV4-2 and TRBJ1-5, with 9 bases lining up with TRBD1. Germline lookup yields CDR1 LGHNA and CDR2 YNFKEQ. J was trimmed by 6 bases and V by 3 bases; bases with no gene match: 3. This CDR3 is built from 14 residues. CDR3 loop: CASSQGQGGQPQHF. The CDR3 DNA reads as TGTGCCAGCAGCCAGGGACAGGGCGGTCAGCCCCAGCATTTT.

This chain uses TRBV27 with TRBJ2-7, with no clear D. The germline V and J ends were trimmed by 0 bases and 0 bases, with 9 bases remaining between them. There are 15 residues in the CDR3. Germline V gene sequence: CDR1 MNHEY, CDR2 SMNVEV (reference sequence). The CDR3 loop reads CASSLSSRSSYEQYF. The CDR3 DNA reads TGTGCCAGCAGTTTATCATCTCGGTCCTCCTACGAGCAGTACTTC.

This clone appeared once. Here the CDR3 reads CASRRQPTGELFF. CDR3 DNA: TGTGCCAGCCGGAGACAGCCCACCGGGGAGCTGTTTTTT. This chain links TRBV7-2 with TRBJ2-2, with D maybe TRBD1 (5 bases). V was cut by 8 bases and J by 4 bases, with 11 bases left in between. This CDR3 has 13 residues. Germline V lookup: CDR1 SGHTA, CDR2 FQGNSA.

This chain joins TRBV2 and TRBJ2-7; 8 bases match TRBD2. The J segment lost 0 bases and the V segment lost 5 bases, leaving 3 bases of the junction unmatched. The CDR3 covers 14 residues. Germline V CDR1 and CDR2: SNHLY, FYNNEI. CDR3 residues: CASSTSGFSYEQYF. The DNA of the CDR3 is TGTGCCAGCAGTACTAGCGGATTCTCCTACGAGCAGTACTTC.

This clone was found once. The V and J genes are TRBV9 and TRBJ1-4; TRBD1 matches at 10 bases. Germline values: CDR1 SGDLS, CDR2 YYNGEE. The ends lost 3 bases at V and 8 bases at J; junction bases unmatched: 10. CDR3 length: 16 residues. CDR3 in DNA: TGTGCCAGCAGCGGAACCCAGACAGGGGGCACGGAAAAACTGTTTTTT. It codes for CASSGTQTGGTEKLFF.

V usage is TRBV12-3 or TRBV12-4 and J usage is TRBJ1-2, with a tentative D call TRBD1 (6 bases). V shed 5 bases and J shed 5 bases, with 12 bases lying between them. The CDR3 has 13 amino acids. CDR3 region: CASSGQYSYGYTF. CDR3 coding DNA: TGTGCCAGCAGTGGACAGTATTCATATGGCTACACCTTC.

The count of this clone is one. The chain has TRBV5-1 and TRBJ2-7; 8 positions match TRBD1. Germline CDR1 and CDR2: SGHRS and YFSETQ. Trimming at V came to 5 bases and at J to 2 bases, leaving 18 bases not matched to a gene. The CDR3 runs 18 residues. The DNA of the CDR3 is TGCGCCAGCAGTTCATCGGACAGGGAGTCGTATTTTACCTACGAGCAGTACTTC. It yields the protein CASSSSDRESYFTYEQYF.

With regard to this clone: The junction does not match germline at one end; this may be a read error. V gene TRBV19 combines with J gene TRBJ2-1, with 8 nucleotides matching TRBD1. This CDR3 contains 20 residues. Germline V CDR1 and CDR2: LNHDA, SQIVND (reference sequence). In DNA form, the CDR3 reads TGTGTCAGTACCGACGCAGGACAGGGATTGGGACTTACCACTTACAATGAGCAGTTCTTC. It translates to CVSTDAGQGLGLTTYNEQFF.

The V gene is TRBV27, the J gene TRBJ1-6, with D unresolved. Between the trimmed V and J ends, which lost 2 bases and 0 bases, there was a span of 8 bases. The CDR3 has 16 amino acids. Germline V gene lookup returns CDR1 MNHEY and CDR2 SMNVEV (reference sequence). The CDR3 loop is CASSLPLSSYNSPLHF. CDR3 nucleotide sequence: TGTGCCAGCAGTTTACCCCTTAGCTCCTATAATTCACCCCTCCACTTT.

The genes are TRBV19 and TRBJ2-7; 8 positions match TRBD1. CDR1 and CDR2 from the germline V gene are LNHDA and SQIVND (reference sequence). CDR3 length equals 15 residues. V lost 0 bases to trimming and J lost 5 bases; unmatched junction nucleotides: 6. The CDR3 DNA follows: TGTGCCAGTAGTATAGATGAGGACAGGGATAACGAGCAGTACTTC. It is translated as CASSIDEDRDNEQYF. Variable domain in full (rest from reference TRBV19 and TRBJ2-7): DGGITQSPKYLFRKEGQNVTLSCEQNLNHDAMYWYRQDPGQGLRLIYYSQIVNDFQKGDIAEGYSVSREKKESFPLTVTSAQKNPTAFYLCASSIDEDRDNEQYFGPGTRLTVT.

This clone was picked up one time. The V and J genes are TRBV12-3 or TRBV12-4 and TRBJ2-7; 9 bases are a match to TRBD1. V shed 3 bases and J 4 bases; nucleotides not matched to a gene: 1. There are 13 residues in the CDR3. CDR3: CASSLGQGYEQYF. CDR3 sequence (DNA): TGTGCCAGCAGTTTGGGACAGGGTTACGAGCAGTACTTC.

This chain joins TRBV6-6 and TRBJ2-3, with 11 nucleotides matching TRBD2. CDR3 size: 15 residues. Germline V CDR1 and CDR2: MNHNY, SVGAGI (reference sequence). Losses at the gene ends were 6 bases for V and 4 bases for J; bases not matched to a gene: 6. The CDR3 nucleotides are TGTGCCAGCAGCTTAGCGGGGGGGCCCCCAGATACGCAGTATTTT. As protein: CASSLAGGPPDTQYF.

This chain connects TRBV20-1 to TRBJ2-3; 8 positions match TRBD2. The CDR3 contains 15 residues. CDR1 is DFQATT, CDR2 SNEGSKA, per germline (reference sequence). V dropped 3 bases and J dropped 9; count of bases not matched to a gene: 14. CDR3 residues: CSASQGSGAAGTQYF. CDR3 nucleotides: TGCAGTGCTAGTCAGGGTAGCGGGGCCGCCGGGACGCAGTATTTT.

The chain combines TRBV6-5 with TRBJ1-5; possible D gene TRBD1, 5 bases. With 5 bases removed from V and 2 bases from J, the gap between germline ends came to 13 bases. This CDR3 is built from 15 residues. Per the germline V gene, CDR1 is MNHEY and CDR2 is SVGAGI. Here the CDR3 reads CASSPRDTGNQPQHF. Here the CDR3 DNA reads TGTGCCAGCAGTCCCAGGGATACCGGCAATCAGCCCCAGCATTTT.

The chain combines TRBV2 with TRBJ1-1; 10 nucleotides match TRBD1. V was pared by 6 bases and J by 10 bases, with 11 bases of the junction left unmatched. The CDR3 consists of 14 residues. CDR1 SNHLY and CDR2 FYNNEI come from the germline V gene. CDR3 DNA sequence: TGTGCCAGCAGATCAACCGGGACAGGGGCCCCAGCTTTCTTT. Its protein product is CASRSTGTGAPAFF.

The rearrangement uses TRBV7-3 and TRBJ1-3, with 10 bases lining up with TRBD1. Trimming took 2 bases from V and 1 from J; bases not matched to a gene: 11. Per germline, CDR1 SGHTA and CDR2 FQGTGA. The CDR3 spans 19 residues. CDR3: CASSLDAGTGDRSGNTIYF. The CDR3, as DNA: TGTGCCAGCAGCTTAGACGCCGGGACAGGGGATCGGTCTGGAAACACCATATATTTT.